The next 12 T cell receptor beta chains were all read from a single sample in a study of T cell repertoires in cytomegalovirus infection. Their antigens are not known. TCRdb re-derived calls from the reads in MiXCR, one entry per CDR3 protein. Counted here are approximately 470,000 distinct CDR3 sequences, more than 40% occurring once; the ten biggest clones make up roughly two fifths. The sequences come from cultured PBMCs, collected from culture after CMV antigen stimulation. All receptors come from a human donor in good health (CMV status not recorded). Some clones in this sample may be carry-over from other donors' samples.

This clonotype was found a few times. The chain couples TRBV20-1 to TRBJ2-1; possibly TRBD2 for D (6 bases). Trimming cost V 2 bases and J 7 bases, with 15 bases left between them. Germline loops: CDR1 DFQATT, CDR2 SNEGSKA (reference sequence). The CDR3 contains 14 residues. The DNA of the CDR3 is TGCAGTGCTAGAATACCGCGGGGACCGAATGAGCAGTTCTTC. Translated, it gives CSARIPRGPNEQFF.

This clonotype was seen a few times. The chain carries TRBV7-2 and TRBJ2-7, with TRBD1 as a possible D gene (5 bases). Trimming pared 4 bases from V and 0 bases from J, leaving 16 bases between. The CDR3 length is 16 residues. CDR1 and CDR2 (germline): SGHTA, FQGNSA. CDR3 in amino acids: CASSSPTAQASYEQYF. Written as DNA, the CDR3 is TGTGCCAGCAGCTCTCCGACAGCCCAAGCCTCCTACGAGCAGTACTTC.

A word on this clonotype: One end of the junction fails to match germline, which may point to a read error. V is TRBV4-1 and J is TRBJ2-7; 8 nucleotides align to TRBD2. This CDR3 is built from 15 residues. Germline lookup yields CDR1 MGHRA and CDR2 YSYEKL. This CDR3 reads CASSQVPGLANEQYF. The CDR3 DNA reads as TGTGCCAGCAGCCAAGTTCCCGGACTAGCAAACGAGCAGTACTTC.

CDR3 residues: CASSGGSGGETQYF. The CDR3 DNA reads as TGTGCCAGCAGTGGTGGTAGCGGGGGAGAGACCCAGTACTTC. The chain uses TRBV2 and TRBJ2-5; 9 positions agree with TRBD2. There are 14 residues in the CDR3. CDR1 and CDR2 from the germline V gene are SNHLY and FYNNEI. V lost 4 bases to trimming and J lost 4 bases; unmatched junction nucleotides: 4.

The gene calls are TRBV6-1 and TRBJ1-5; 10 bases align to TRBD1. V lost 4 bases, J lost 6 bases, and 3 bases stayed unmatched. The CDR3 sequence is 14 residues long. Per the germline V gene, CDR1 is MNHNS and CDR2 is SASEGT. The CDR3 DNA sequence: TGTGCCAGCAGTGGGACAGGGGGGGGTCAGCCCCAGCATTTT. It is translated as CASSGTGGGQPQHF.

The chain has TRBV7-8 and TRBJ2-1; 10 bases are shared with TRBD2. The CDR3 is 15 amino acids. Per the germline V gene, CDR1 is SGHVS and CDR2 is FQNEAQ. V trimming: 5 bases; J trimming: 4 bases; junction bases outside the gene matches: 5. The CDR3 DNA reads as TGTGCCAGCAGCAAAGGACTAGCGGCTTACAATGAGCAGTTCTTC. Protein sequence: CASSKGLAAYNEQFF.

The rearrangement uses TRBV5-4 and TRBJ2-1; D possibly corresponds to TRBD1 (5 bases). Germline V CDR1 and CDR2: SGHNT, YYREEE (reference sequence). Trimming stripped 3 bases from V and 8 bases from J, with 18 bases between. The CDR3 contains 15 residues. This CDR3 reads CASSSPQGEIDEQFF. Written as DNA, the CDR3 is TGTGCCAGCAGCTCACCGCAGGGCGAGATCGATGAGCAGTTCTTC.

V is TRBV5-1 and J is TRBJ2-3; D may correspond to TRBD1 or TRBD2 (5 bases each). There are 15 residues in the CDR3. V was pared by 2 bases and J by 4 bases, with 14 bases between. Germline V gives CDR1 SGHRS, CDR2 YFSETQ. The CDR3 spells CASSFGTKGADTQYF. CDR3 nucleotide sequence: TGCGCCAGCAGCTTCGGGACGAAGGGCGCAGATACGCAGTATTTT.

The J gene is TRBJ1-6, the V gene TRBV7-6, with 7 bases identical to TRBD1. Per the germline V gene, CDR1 is SGHVS and CDR2 is FNYEAQ. Trimming cost V 8 bases and J 7 bases; bases outside gene matches: 5. The CDR3 is made up of 13 amino acids. The CDR3 region is CASARGANSPLHF. The CDR3 DNA reads TGTGCCAGCGCCAGGGGGGCCAATTCACCCCTCCACTTT.

This clonotype was observed a few times. The chain couples TRBV4-1 to TRBJ2-7; no firm D call. The CDR3 sequence is 17 residues long. The germline CDR1 and CDR2 sequences are MGHRA and YSYEKL. Trimming pared 4 bases from V and 2 bases from J, leaving 21 bases between. CDR3 bases: TGCGCCAGCAGCCCTAGACTTCTGGCCGCTAGGACCTACGAGCAGTACTTC. Residues: CASSPRLLAARTYEQYF.

The chain employs TRBV6-6 and TRBJ2-6; D call uncertain. The CDR3 runs 13 residues. Trimming removed 9 bases at V and 1 base at J, with 7 bases between. Germline loops: CDR1 MNHNY, CDR2 SVGAGI (reference sequence). CDR3 coding DNA: TGTGCCAGTCGTCGTTCTGGGGCCAACGTCCTGACTTTC. It encodes CASRRSGANVLTF.

V usage is TRBV5-4 and J usage is TRBJ2-7, with D unclear. Per the germline V gene, CDR1 is SGHNT and CDR2 is YYREEE (reference sequence). This CDR3 spans 14 amino acids. Trimming cost V 3 bases and J 6 bases, with 16 bases left between them. The CDR3 loop is CASSYGPSAGEQYF. CDR3 DNA: TGTGCCAGCAGCTATGGGCCCAGCGCCGGCGAGCAGTACTTC.